The next 18 T cell receptor beta chains were all read from a single sample in a study of blood T cell repertoires in COVID-19. The table came from immunoSEQ multiplex PCR; TCRdb's copy has only in-frame clones and leaves some out. In the table there are about 300,000 clones, under 90% of which are singletons. The sample taken for sequencing was PBMCs or T cells enriched from blood (not recorded which). These TCRs come from a woman between 18 and 29 years old who had recovered from COVID-19.

The rearrangement links TRBV30 to TRBJ1-3; 7 bases map to TRBD1. The CDR3 loop spans 13 amino acids. The germline V gene has CDR1 GTSNPN and CDR2 SVGIG (reference sequence). V was clipped by 7 bases and J by 0 bases; unmatched bases: 3. Here the CDR3 DNA reads TGTGCCTCGGACAGGAGCTCTGGAAACACCATATATTTT. Its protein product is CASDRSSGNTIYF.

The rearrangement links TRBV5-1 to TRBJ1-6, with D perhaps matching TRBD1 (6 bases). Germline values: CDR1 SGHRS, CDR2 YFSETQ. With 2 bases removed from V and 9 bases from J, the gap between germline ends came to 12 bases. This CDR3 comprises 14 residues. As DNA, the CDR3 is TGCGCCAGCAGCTTAGGGATAGGGGGTTCACCCCTCCACTTT. Encoded protein: CASSLGIGGSPLHF.

This rearrangement joins TRBV28 to TRBJ1-2, with TRBD1 matching 9 bases. Germline CDR1 and CDR2: MDHEN and SYDVKM. V shed 2 bases and J 6 bases; nucleotides not matched to a gene: 7. The CDR3 contains 15 residues. The CDR3 bases are TGTGCCAGCAGTTTACCCGGGACAGGGCTTCATGGCTACACCTTC. This encodes CASSLPGTGLHGYTF.

The chain links TRBV6-4 to TRBJ2-7, with 8 nucleotides matching TRBD1. J gave up 5 bases and V 0 bases, and 6 bases lay outside the gene matches. Per the germline V gene, CDR1 is MRHNA and CDR2 is SNTAGT. This CDR3 spans 15 amino acids. This CDR3 reads CASSDSGQGGNEQYF. The DNA for the CDR3 is TGTGCCAGCAGTGACTCCGGACAGGGTGGAAACGAGCAGTACTTC.

The V gene is TRBV19, the J gene TRBJ1-4; D perhaps matches TRBD1 (6 bases). Between the trimmed V and J ends, which lost 7 bases and 4 bases, there was a span of 13 bases. Germline CDR1 LNHDA, CDR2 SQIVND (reference sequence). The CDR3 extends over 14 amino acids. CDR3 nucleotides: TGTGCCAGTACCGAAACAGGGTTTAATGAAAAACTGTTTTTT. Translated: CASTETGFNEKLFF.

This sequence joins TRBV7-8 and TRBJ1-6, with D unclear. With 2 bases removed from V and 9 bases from J, the gap between germline ends came to 11 bases. Germline CDR1 is SGHVS and CDR2 is FQNEAQ. The CDR3 loop spans 14 amino acids. The CDR3 protein is CASSLWLGGSPLHF. In nucleotides, the CDR3 is TGTGCCAGCAGCTTATGGCTTGGAGGTTCACCCCTCCACTTT.

This clone was counted between two and nine times. The chain couples TRBV14 to TRBJ1-1; D gene uncertain. V was pared by 5 bases and J by 3 bases, with 13 bases between. The length of the CDR3 is 14 residues. The germline V gene encodes CDR1 SGHDN and CDR2 FVKESK. CDR3 protein: CASSNGLSYTEAFF. For the CDR3, the DNA is TGTGCCAGCAGCAACGGACTGAGTTACACTGAAGCTTTCTTT.

The V call is TRBV4-1, the J call TRBJ2-5; 12 nucleotides match TRBD2. V shed 5 bases and J 5 bases; nucleotides not matched to a gene: 3. CDR1 MGHRA and CDR2 YSYEKL come from the germline V gene. The CDR3 covers 14 residues. CDR3 coding DNA: TGCGCCAGCAGCGGAGGACTAGCGGGGGAGACCCAGTACTTC. This gives the protein CASSGGLAGETQYF.

The genes are TRBV2 and TRBJ2-5, with D possibly matching TRBD2 (6 bases). The CDR3 consists of 15 residues. V dropped 5 bases and J dropped 0 bases, with 13 bases sitting between them. The germline CDR1 and CDR2 sequences are SNHLY and FYNNEI. The CDR3 loop reads CASSRDFLYQETQYF. The CDR3 DNA is TGTGCCAGCAGTCGGGACTTTTTGTACCAAGAGACCCAGTACTTC.

The chain carries TRBV9 and TRBJ2-3; tentative D call: TRBD2 (6 bases). The CDR3 has 12 amino acids. V was pared by 0 bases and J by 10 bases, with 9 bases between. Germline assignment: CDR1 SGDLS and CDR2 YYNGEE. CDR3 sequence (DNA): TGTGCCAGCAGCGTAGTCGGGGGACCGCAGTATTTT. This encodes CASSVVGGPQYF.

V is TRBV10-3 and J is TRBJ1-2; tentative D call: TRBD1 (5 bases). CDR3 length equals 13 residues. Trimming took off 6 bases at V and 4 bases at J, with 12 bases between the two ends. Germline CDR1 reads ENHRY; CDR2 reads SYGVKD. The CDR3 spells CAIRDSEVYGYTF. For the CDR3, the DNA is TGTGCCATCAGAGACAGTGAGGTCTATGGCTACACCTTC.

The J gene is TRBJ1-6, the V gene TRBV30, with D possibly being TRBD1 (5 bases). Germline CDR1 is GTSNPN and CDR2 is SVGIG (reference sequence). The CDR3 loop spans 13 amino acids. Trimming cost V 1 base and J 5 bases, with 6 bases left between them. CDR3 in amino acids: CAWSEGDNSPLHF. CDR3 in DNA: TGTGCCTGGAGTGAAGGGGATAATTCACCCCTCCACTTT. Using reference TRBV30 and TRBJ1-6 for the parts outside the CDR3, the full variable domain is SQTIHQWPATLVQPVGSPLSLECTVEGTSNPNLYWYRQAAGRGLQLLFYSVGIGQISSEVPQNLSASRPQDRQFILSSKKLLLSDSGFYLCAWSEGDNSPLHFGNGTRLTVT.

This rearrangement joins TRBV18 to TRBJ2-2; D may be TRBD1 (6 bases). The germline V and J ends were trimmed by 1 base and 3 bases, with 15 bases remaining between them. The CDR3 covers 17 residues. Germline CDR1 and CDR2: KGHSH and LQKENI. CDR3 amino acids: CASSPRSGAPDTGELFF. DNA of the CDR3: TGTGCCAGCTCACCACGATCAGGGGCGCCTGACACCGGGGAGCTGTTTTTT.

The chain joins TRBV4-1 to TRBJ2-7; no reliable D call. The CDR3 length is 20 residues. Trimming pared 0 bases from V and 0 bases from J, leaving 24 bases between. Germline V gives CDR1 MGHRA, CDR2 YSYEKL. The chain's CDR3 is CASSQDRGAFSRTSSYEQYF. The CDR3 region has the DNA TGCGCCAGCAGCCAAGATCGTGGAGCTTTTAGCCGAACCAGCTCCTACGAGCAGTACTTC.

This rearrangement joins TRBV3-1 (or the pseudogene TRBV3-2) to TRBJ2-7; possible D gene TRBD1, 6 bases. The germline V gene has CDR1 LGHDT and CDR2 YNNKEL (reference sequence). V was clipped by 4 bases and J by 2 bases, with 12 bases between them. This CDR3 is 14 amino acids long. CDR3 sequence reads: CASSPYRDAYEQYF. The CDR3 DNA reads as TGTGCCAGCAGCCCTTACAGGGACGCCTACGAGCAGTACTTC.

The chain uses TRBV3-1 (or the pseudogene TRBV3-2) and TRBJ1-5; 7 nucleotides line up with TRBD1. Looked up from germline, CDR1 is LGHDT and CDR2 is YNNKEL (reference sequence). V lost 4 bases, J lost 7 bases, and 10 bases stayed unmatched. CDR3 length: 15 amino acids. CDR3 sequence (DNA): TGTGCCAGCAGCCCAGGGGGGACAAACGGCCAGCCCCAGCATTTT. This codes for CASSPGGTNGQPQHF.

V gene TRBV10-3 combines with J gene TRBJ1-1; 12 bases line up with TRBD1. The CDR3 has 20 amino acids. Germline trimming cut 3 bases from V and 5 bases from J; bases unmatched to any gene: 19. Germline loops: CDR1 ENHRY, CDR2 SYGVKD. As DNA, the CDR3 is TGTGCCATCAGTGATTCCTGGGACAGGGGGCCAAGGGGTTCGGGAACTGAAGCTTTCTTT. This gives the protein CAISDSWDRGPRGSGTEAFF.

Written as DNA, the CDR3 is TGTGCCAGCTCGGGACAGGGAGATCAGCCCCAGCATTTT. Amino acids: CASSGQGDQPQHF. The genes are TRBV6-5 and TRBJ1-5; 9 nucleotides match TRBD1. V dropped 8 bases and J dropped 5; count of bases not matched to a gene: 4. Germline CDR1 MNHEY, CDR2 SVGAGI. CDR3 length: 13 amino acids.